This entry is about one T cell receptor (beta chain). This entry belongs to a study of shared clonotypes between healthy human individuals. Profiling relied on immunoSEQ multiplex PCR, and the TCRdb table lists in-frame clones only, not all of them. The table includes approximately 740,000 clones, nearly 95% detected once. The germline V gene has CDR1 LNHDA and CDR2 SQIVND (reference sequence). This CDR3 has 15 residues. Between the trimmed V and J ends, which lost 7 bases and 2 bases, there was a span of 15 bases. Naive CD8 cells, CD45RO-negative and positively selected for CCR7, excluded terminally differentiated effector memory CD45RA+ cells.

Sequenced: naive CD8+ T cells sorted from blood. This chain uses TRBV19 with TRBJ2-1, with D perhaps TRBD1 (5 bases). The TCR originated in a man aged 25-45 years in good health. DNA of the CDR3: TGTGCCAGTACACTCAGGGCCAGTCCCTACAATGAGCAGTTCTTC. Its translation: CASTLRASPYNEQFF.